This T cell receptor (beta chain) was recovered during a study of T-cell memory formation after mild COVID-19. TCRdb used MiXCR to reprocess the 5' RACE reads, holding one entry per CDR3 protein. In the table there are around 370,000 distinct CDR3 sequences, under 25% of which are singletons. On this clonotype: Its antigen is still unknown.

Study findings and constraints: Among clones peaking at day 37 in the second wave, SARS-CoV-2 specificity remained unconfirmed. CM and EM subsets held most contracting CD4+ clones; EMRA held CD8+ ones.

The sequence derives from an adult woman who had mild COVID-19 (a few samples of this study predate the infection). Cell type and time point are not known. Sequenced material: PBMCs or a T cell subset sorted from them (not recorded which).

The chain's CDR3 is CASSPSGLAGGYNEQFF. CDR3 nucleotide sequence: TGTGCCAGCAGCCCCTCCGGACTAGCGGGCGGGTACAATGAGCAGTTCTTC. J is TRBJ2-1 and V is TRBV7-8; 11 nucleotides match TRBD2. Germline V lookup: CDR1 SGHVS, CDR2 FQNEAQ. This CDR3 comprises 17 residues. The V and J ends lost 5 bases and 4 bases, in that order; junction bases with no gene match: 10.